The sequence of this T cell receptor (beta chain) was determined in a study of CD8 T cells in Susac syndrome. As for the study in general: When their blood was taken, patients with Susac syndrome were therapy-naive, taking corticosteroids, or taking intravenous immunoglobulin alone.

Reverse transcription of roughly 0.45 to 1 ug RNA was performed with random hexamers. Multiplex PCR with immunoSEQ amplified the TCR beta CDR3 across 54 Vbeta and 13 Jbeta. One entry per CDR3 protein results from TCRdb running MiXCR on the immunoSEQ multiplex PCR reads. Of some 190,000 distinct CDR3 sequences in the sample, over 90% were seen once. CDR1 GTSNPN and CDR2 SVGIG come from the germline V gene (reference sequence). The CDR3 totals 11 residues. V dropped 3 bases and J dropped 5 bases, with 7 bases sitting between them. Sequencing of TCR beta was undertaken in CD8+ and CD4+ T cells derived from blood. Fulfillment of recently defined diagnostic criteria for definite or probable disease was shown by the patients with Susac syndrome.

The genes are TRBV30 and TRBJ2-5; the D is unclear. The receptor was isolated from a human donor with Susac syndrome. What was sequenced was CD4+ T cells from PBMCs. CDR3 nucleotide sequence: TGTGCCTGGAGGACGGAGGAGACCCAGTACTTC. Protein sequence: CAWRTEETQYF.